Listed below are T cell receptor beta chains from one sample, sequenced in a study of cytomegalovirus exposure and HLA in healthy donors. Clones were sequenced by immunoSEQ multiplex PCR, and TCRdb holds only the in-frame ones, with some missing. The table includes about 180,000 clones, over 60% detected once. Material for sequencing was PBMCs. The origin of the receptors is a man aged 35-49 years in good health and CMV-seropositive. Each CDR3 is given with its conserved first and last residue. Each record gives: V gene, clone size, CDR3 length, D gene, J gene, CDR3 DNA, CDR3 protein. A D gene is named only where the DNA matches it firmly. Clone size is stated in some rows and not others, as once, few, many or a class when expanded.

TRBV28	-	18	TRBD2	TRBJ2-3	TGTGCCAGCACCCTCGGGACTAGCGGGAGTGCCAGGACAGATACGCAGTATTTT	CASTLGTSGSARTDTQYF
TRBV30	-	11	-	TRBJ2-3	TGTGCCTGTACGACTTGGGATACGCAGTATTTT	CACTTWDTQYF
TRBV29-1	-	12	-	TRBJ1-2	TGCAGCGTGCATCGGGGGGCTTATGGCTACACCTTC	CSVHRGAYGYTF
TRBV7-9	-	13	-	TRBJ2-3	TGTGCCAGCAGCTACGACATCGTAGATACGCAGTATTTT	CASSYDIVDTQYF
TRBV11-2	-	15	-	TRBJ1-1	TGTGCCAGCAGCTTAGATCACAGCCCGAACACTGAAGCTTTCTTT	CASSLDHSPNTEAFF
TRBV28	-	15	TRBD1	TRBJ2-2	TGTGCCAGCAGTTTAGGGACAGGGCGGACCGGGGAGCTGTTTTTT	CASSLGTGRTGELFF
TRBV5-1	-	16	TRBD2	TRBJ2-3	TGCGCCAGCAGCTTGCTGGCGGGAGCGGGGACAGATACGCAGTATTTT	CASSLLAGAGTDTQYF
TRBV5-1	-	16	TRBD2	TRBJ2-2	TGCGCCAGCAGCCCGAGGACTAGCGGGAATTCCGGGGAGCTGTTTTTT	CASSPRTSGNSGELFF
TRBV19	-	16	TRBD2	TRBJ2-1	TGTGCCAGTAGACCCCGGGGCGGGAGCTCCTACAATGAGCAGTTCTTC	CASRPRGGSSYNEQFF
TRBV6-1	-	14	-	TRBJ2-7	TGTGCCAGCACCCCCGGACAGTGGCACTACGAGCAGTACTTC	CASTPGQWHYEQYF
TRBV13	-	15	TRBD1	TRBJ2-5	TGTGCCAGCAGCTCAAGACAGGGGGCAATGGAGACCCAGTACTTC	CASSSRQGAMETQYF
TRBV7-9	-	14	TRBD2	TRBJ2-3	TGTGCCAGCAGCTTAGGATCCGGGCTAGCGGGTTGGTATTTT	CASSLGSGLAGWYF
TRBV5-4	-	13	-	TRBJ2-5	TGTGCCAGCAGCTTGGAGGGGATAGAGGCCCAGTACTTC	CASSLEGIEAQYF
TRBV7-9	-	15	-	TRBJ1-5	TGTGCCAGCAGCTTCGACAGGAGCGGCAATCAGCCCCAGCATTTT	CASSFDRSGNQPQHF
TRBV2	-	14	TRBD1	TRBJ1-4	TGTGCCAGCAACATGGGACAGGGCCGGGAAAAACTGTTTTTT	CASNMGQGREKLFF
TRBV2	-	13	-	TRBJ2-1	TGTGCCAGCAGTAGCGGCTCCTACAATGAGCAGTTCTTC	CASSSGSYNEQFF
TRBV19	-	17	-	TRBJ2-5	TGTGCCAGTAGTACCCAGGGACAACCCGCGCAGATAGAGACCCAGTACTTC	CASSTQGQPAQIETQYF
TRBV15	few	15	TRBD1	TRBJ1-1	TGTGCCACCAGCAGAGTACGACAGGGGTTCACTGAAGCTTTCTTT	CATSRVRQGFTEAFF
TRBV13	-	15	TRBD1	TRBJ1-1	TGTGCCAGCAGCCCTGGGGTGACAGGGGGCACTGAAGCTTTCTTT	CASSPGVTGGTEAFF
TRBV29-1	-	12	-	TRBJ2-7	TGCAGCGTTGAAGAGGGAGGGGGCGAGCAGTACTTC	CSVEEGGGEQYF
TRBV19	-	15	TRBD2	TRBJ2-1	TGTGCCACTTCCACTCTAGCGGCCTCCTACAATGAGCAGTTCTTC	CATSTLAASYNEQFF
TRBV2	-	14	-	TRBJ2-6	TGTGCCAGCAGAGCAAACTCTGGGGCCAACGGCCTGACTTTC	CASRANSGANGLTF
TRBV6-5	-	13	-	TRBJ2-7	TGTGCCAGCAGTCCTGGACTGGTCCACGAGCAGTACTTC	CASSPGLVHEQYF
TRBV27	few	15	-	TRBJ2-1	TGTGCCAGCAGTTTAGGCCCCCTCCCATACAATGAGCAGTTCTTC	CASSLGPLPYNEQFF
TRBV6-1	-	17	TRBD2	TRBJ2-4	TGTGCCAGCAGTGACGGGGGGAAACTAGCGGCCAAAAACATTCAGTACTTC	CASSDGGKLAAKNIQYF
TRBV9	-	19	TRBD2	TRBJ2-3	TGTGCCAGCAGCGTGGAGACAGGGGACCTAGCGGGGGGCACAGATACGCAGTATTTT	CASSVETGDLAGGTDTQYF
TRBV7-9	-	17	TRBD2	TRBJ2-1	TGTGCCAGCAGCACGCGGACTAGCGGGAGGTACTACAATGAGCAGTTCTTC	CASSTRTSGRYYNEQFF
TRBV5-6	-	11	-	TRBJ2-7	TGTGCCAGCAGCCGGAGTTACGAGCAGTACTTC	CASSRSYEQYF
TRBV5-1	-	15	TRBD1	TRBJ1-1	TGCGCCAGCAGCCCCGGCGGACAGGGGAACACTGAAGCTTTCTTT	CASSPGGQGNTEAFF
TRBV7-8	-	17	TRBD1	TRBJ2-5	TGTGCCAGCAGCATTACAGGGGGCCACATTCCACAAGAGACCCAGTACTTC	CASSITGGHIPQETQYF
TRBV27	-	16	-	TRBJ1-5	TGTGCCAGCAGTCCCCCACACACAGGGTCGCGCCAGCCCCAGCATTTT	CASSPPHTGSRQPQHF
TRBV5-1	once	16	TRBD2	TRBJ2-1	TGCGCCAGCAGCTTGGTAGCGGGAGACCCCTACAATGAGCAGTTCTTC	CASSLVAGDPYNEQFF
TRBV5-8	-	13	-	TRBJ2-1	TGTGCCAGCAGCTTGGTCACACCCAATGAGCAGTTCTTC	CASSLVTPNEQFF
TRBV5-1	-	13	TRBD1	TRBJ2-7	TGCGCCAGCAGCCTGGGGGACAGGGGCGAGCAGTACTTC	CASSLGDRGEQYF
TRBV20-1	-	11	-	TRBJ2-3	TGCAGTGTTGTCCTGTTGGATACGCAGTATTTT	CSVVLLDTQYF
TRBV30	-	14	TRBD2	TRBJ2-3	TGTGCCTTTCAAACGGGGGGTGGAACAGATACGCAGTATTTT	CAFQTGGGTDTQYF
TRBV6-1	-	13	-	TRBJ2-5	TGTGCCAGCAGTGCGAAGGGGGTGGAGACCCAGTACTTC	CASSAKGVETQYF
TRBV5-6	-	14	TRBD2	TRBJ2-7	TGTGCCAGCAGCTTGGGGCGGGGGACCGCCGAGCAGTACTTC	CASSLGRGTAEQYF
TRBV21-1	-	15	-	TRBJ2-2	TGTGCCAGCAGCAAAGGGATGGGGGCGAGCGGGGAGCTGTTTTTT	CASSKGMGASGELFF
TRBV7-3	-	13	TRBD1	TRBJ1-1	TGTGCCAGCAGCTTAAACAGGGGGACTGAAGCTTTCTTT	CASSLNRGTEAFF
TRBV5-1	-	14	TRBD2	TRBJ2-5	TGCGCCAGCAGCCGGACTAGCGGAGGGGAGACCCAGTACTTC	CASSRTSGGETQYF
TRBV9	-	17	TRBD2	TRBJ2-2	TGTGCCAGCAGCCCCCGGGGGGGAGCGGGAGGCTCCGGGGAGCTGTTTTTT	CASSPRGGAGGSGELFF
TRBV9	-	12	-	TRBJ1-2	TGTGCCAGCAGCGCCTGGGGGCATGGCTACACCTTC	CASSAWGHGYTF
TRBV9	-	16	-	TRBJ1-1	TGTGCCAGCAGCGTAGTAGGGTCAGGGATCAACACTGAAGCTTTCTTT	CASSVVGSGINTEAFF
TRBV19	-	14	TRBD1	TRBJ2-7	TGTGCCAGTAGTCCCGACAGGGGCGCCTACGAGCAGTACTTC	CASSPDRGAYEQYF
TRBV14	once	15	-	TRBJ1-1	TGTGCCAGCAGCCTAATACTGGGGCCTTACACTGAAGCTTTCTTT	CASSLILGPYTEAFF
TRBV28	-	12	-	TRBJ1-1	TGTGCCAGCAGTTTACAGGGGACTGAAGCTTTCTTT	CASSLQGTEAFF
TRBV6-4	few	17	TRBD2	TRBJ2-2	TGTGCCAGCAGTGAGTCAAGGCTAGCGGGAGAGCTCGGGGAGCTGTTTTTT	CASSESRLAGELGELFF
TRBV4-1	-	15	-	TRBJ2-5	TGCGCCAGCAGCCAAGAGCCGGGAATCCAAGAGACCCAGTACTTC	CASSQEPGIQETQYF
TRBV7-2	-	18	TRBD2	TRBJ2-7	TGTGCCAGCAGCTTAAGACCTTTGACTAGCGGGAGCGTTGGCGAGCAGTACTTC	CASSLRPLTSGSVGEQYF
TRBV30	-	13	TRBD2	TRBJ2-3	TGTGCCTGGAGTGTAGGCGGGAGTGATACGCAGTATTTT	CAWSVGGSDTQYF